One T cell receptor beta chain is described in this entry. Documented treatment: roughly 20 received Ad26.COV2.S at low or high dose, single or two shots; 5 received placebo; per-sample allocation not given. Day 63 after the first injection of vaccine or placebo was the sampling time. The CDR3 is made up of 14 amino acids. CDR1 and CDR2 from the germline V gene are SNHLY and FYNNEI. With V trimmed by 4 bases and J by 2 bases, 4 bases remained unmatched. TCRdb keeps only in-frame clones here, not all; method: immunoSEQ multiplex PCR. The profile shows some 500,000 clones, approximately 89% of them singletons. This record belongs to a study of Ad26.COV2.S vaccination and SARS-CoV-2 variants.

This receptor was taken from a person aged 18-60 years who received the Ad26.COV2.S COVID-19 vaccine or a placebo. This specimen consisted of peripheral blood, obtained in a trial of Ad26.COV2.S vaccine versus placebo. The rearrangement joins TRBV2 to TRBJ2-5; 7 bases are a match to TRBD2. This chain's CDR3 is CASSGLADQETQYF. As DNA, the CDR3 is TGTGCCAGCAGTGGGCTAGCGGATCAAGAGACCCAGTACTTC.